Detailed here is one T cell receptor beta chain. What it binds is not known. Sequence at one end of the junction differs from germline and may be a read error. These data come from a study of T cell responses to AZD1222 COVID-19 vaccine. Whole-study findings and limits: Repertoire sampling happened only post peak T cell response. Donors skewed white British and female; clonal diversity was possibly underestimated. Vaccine-associated CD4 TCRs ranged over spike, dominating at 160-218 and 743-854.

Germline CDR1 reads LGHDT; CDR2 reads YNNKEL (reference sequence). The CDR3 covers 14 residues. Sequencing used immunoSEQ multiplex PCR; TCRdb keeps in-frame clones, though not all of them. Among about 72,000 clones listed, roughly 84% were seen once. The receptor was isolated from an adult in good health. The chain has TRBV3-1 (or the pseudogene TRBV3-2) and TRBJ2-2; D is ambiguous. The starting material was peripheral blood, obtained on day 0 of AZD1222 vaccination. The CDR3 is CASSQDTGLKPPLF. The CDR3 DNA is TGTGCCAGCAGCCAAGATACCGGGTTGAAGCCCCCGCTTTTT.